This T cell receptor (beta chain) comes out of a study of blood T cell repertoires in COVID-19. Turning to the study itself: The study drew acute and convalescent COVID-19 samples from the United States, Italy and Spain. T cells, B-cell-depleted T cells, or PBMCs supplied cDNA or gDNA.

As handled by the study authors: Amplifying reference gene primers gave estimates of nucleated cell counts. Generated by immunoSEQ multiplex PCR, the TCRdb table keeps only in-frame clones and is missing some. V and J calls and clone size are copied from that table; D and trimming were computed from the DNA. Among over 110,000 clones listed, approximately 80% were seen once. Germline-derived CDR1 and CDR2 are MNHEY and SMNVEV (reference sequence). V dropped 5 bases and J dropped 2 bases, with 11 bases sitting between them. The length of the CDR3 is 14 residues. This TCR derives from a woman aged 55-70 years with acute or convalescent COVID-19. The sequencing input was peripheral blood. The chain has TRBV27 and TRBJ2-3; D call uncertain. The CDR3 DNA sequence: TGTGCCAGCAGTCTCGGTCGTATCACAGATACGCAGTATTTT. Amino acids: CASSLGRITDTQYF.